This T cell receptor (beta chain) was sequenced for a study of T cells in Graves' hyperthyroidism and ophthalmopathy. Broader study findings: Clonotypes that were expanded in thyroid above 0.001 mostly appeared in blood too.

The germline CDR1 and CDR2 sequences are DFQATT and SNEGSKA (reference sequence). This CDR3 has 11 residues. V lost 7 bases, J lost 10 bases, and 14 bases lay in between. This clonotype was detected a few times. The antigen is not known. Amplification of TCR beta CDR3 regions was performed using RNA transcripts as template. Initially, a first-round RT-PCR of the TCR CDR3 employed the HTBI primer set. TCRdb reanalysed the multiplex PCR reads using MiXCR and keeps one entry per CDR3 protein. The sample has hundreds of thousands of distinct CDR3 sequences, around 15% seen once. Patients showing uncontrolled infection, other autoimmune disease, pregnancy or lactation were ineligible. Based on clinical symptoms, serum thyroxine and TRAb, thyroid ultrasound and orbital computed tomography, diagnoses were reached.

This TCR derives from a woman in her late teens or twenties with Graves' hyperthyroidism. Sequencing was done on a sample of blood. This chain joins TRBV20-1 and TRBJ2-1; D is unclear. CDR3 sequence: CSVPSNREQFF. DNA of the CDR3: TGCAGTGTCCCGTCCAACAGAGAGCAGTTCTTC.